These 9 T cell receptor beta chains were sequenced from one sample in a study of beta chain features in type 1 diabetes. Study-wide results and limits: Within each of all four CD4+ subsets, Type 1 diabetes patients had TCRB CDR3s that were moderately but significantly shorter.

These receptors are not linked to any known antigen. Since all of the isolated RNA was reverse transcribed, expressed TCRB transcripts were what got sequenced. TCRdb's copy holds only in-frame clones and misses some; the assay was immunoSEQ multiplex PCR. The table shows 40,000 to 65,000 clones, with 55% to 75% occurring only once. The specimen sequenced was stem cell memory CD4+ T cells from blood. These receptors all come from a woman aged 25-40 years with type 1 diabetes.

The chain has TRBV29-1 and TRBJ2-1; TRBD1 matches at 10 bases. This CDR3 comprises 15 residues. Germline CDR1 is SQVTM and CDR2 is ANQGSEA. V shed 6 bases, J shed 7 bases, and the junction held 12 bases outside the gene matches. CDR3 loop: CSVLPTGGLLNEQFF. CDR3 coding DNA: TGCAGCGTACTGCCGACAGGGGGCCTCTTAAATGAGCAGTTCTTC.

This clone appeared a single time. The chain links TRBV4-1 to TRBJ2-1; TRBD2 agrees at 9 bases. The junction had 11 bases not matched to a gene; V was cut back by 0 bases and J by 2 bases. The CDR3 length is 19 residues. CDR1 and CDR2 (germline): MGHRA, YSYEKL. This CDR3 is CASSQEVGGRAGAYNEQFF. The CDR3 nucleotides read TGCGCCAGCAGCCAAGAGGTTGGCGGGAGGGCCGGCGCCTACAATGAGCAGTTCTTC.

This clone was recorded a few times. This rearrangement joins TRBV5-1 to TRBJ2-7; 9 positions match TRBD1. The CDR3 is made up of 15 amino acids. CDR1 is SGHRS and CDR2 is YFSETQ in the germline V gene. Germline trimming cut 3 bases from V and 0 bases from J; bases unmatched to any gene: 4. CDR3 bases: TGCGCCAGCAGCTCTACAGGGGGCGGCTCCTACGAGCAGTACTTC. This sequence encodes CASSSTGGGSYEQYF.

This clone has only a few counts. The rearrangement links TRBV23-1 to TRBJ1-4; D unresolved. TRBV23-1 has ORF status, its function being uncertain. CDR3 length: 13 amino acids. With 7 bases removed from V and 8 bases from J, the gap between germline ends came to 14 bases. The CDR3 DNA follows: TGCGCCAGCACGGGAGGGTTTGGGGAAAAACTGTTTTTT. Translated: CASTGGFGEKLFF.

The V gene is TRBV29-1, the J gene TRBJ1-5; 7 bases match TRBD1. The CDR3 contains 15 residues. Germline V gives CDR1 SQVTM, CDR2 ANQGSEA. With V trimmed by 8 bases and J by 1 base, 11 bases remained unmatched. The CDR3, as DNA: TGCAGCTTCCCCAGGGGGGACAGAAGCAATCAGCCCCAGCATTTT. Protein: CSFPRGDRSNQPQHF. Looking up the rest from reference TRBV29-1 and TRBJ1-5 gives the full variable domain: SAVISQKPSRDICQRGTSLTIQCQVDSQVTMMFWYRQQPGQSLTLIATANQGSEATYESGFVIDKFPISRPNLTFSTLTVSNMSPEDSSIYLCSFPRGDRSNQPQHFGDGTRLSIL.

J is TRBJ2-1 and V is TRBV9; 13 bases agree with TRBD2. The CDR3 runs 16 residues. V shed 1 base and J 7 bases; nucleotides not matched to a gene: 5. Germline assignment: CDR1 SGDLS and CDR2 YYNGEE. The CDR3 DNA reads TGTGCCAGCAGCGTAACTAGCGGGAGGGCCGGGAATGAGCAGTTCTTC. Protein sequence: CASSVTSGRAGNEQFF.

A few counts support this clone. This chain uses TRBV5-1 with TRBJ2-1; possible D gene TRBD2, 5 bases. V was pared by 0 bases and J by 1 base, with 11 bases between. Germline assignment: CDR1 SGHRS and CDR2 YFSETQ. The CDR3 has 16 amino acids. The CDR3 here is CASSLGSGGSYNEQFF. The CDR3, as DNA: TGCGCCAGCAGCTTGGGTTCGGGCGGGTCCTACAATGAGCAGTTCTTC.

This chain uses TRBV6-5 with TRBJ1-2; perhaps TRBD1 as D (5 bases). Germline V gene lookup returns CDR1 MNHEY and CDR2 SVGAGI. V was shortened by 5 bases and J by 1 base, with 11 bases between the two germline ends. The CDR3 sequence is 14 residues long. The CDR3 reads CASSPTRGNYGYTF. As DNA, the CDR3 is TGTGCCAGCAGTCCCACAAGGGGTAACTATGGCTACACCTTC.

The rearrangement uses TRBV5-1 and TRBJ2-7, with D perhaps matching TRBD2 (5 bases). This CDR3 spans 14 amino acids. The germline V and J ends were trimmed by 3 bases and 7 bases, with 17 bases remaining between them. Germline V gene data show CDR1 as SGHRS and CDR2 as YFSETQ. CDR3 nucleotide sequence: TGCGCCAGCAGCTCGTCGGCCACCCGGAGGGAGCAGTACTTC. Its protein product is CASSSSATRREQYF.